These T cell receptor beta chains were read from a single sample in a study of cytomegalovirus exposure and HLA in healthy donors. The table came from immunoSEQ multiplex PCR; TCRdb's copy has only in-frame clones and leaves some out. This sample has over 130,000 clones, with under 75% found just once. Sequencing was performed on PBMCs. The origin of the receptors is a woman in her sixties in good health and CMV-seropositive. Both conserved end residues are part of each CDR3. D genes are given only for firm matches. Clone size is not always given. Where it is, it says once, few, many or a class for expanded clones.

>TRBV5-1|TRBJ2-1|NA|few
CASSLDPGVVNEQFF
TGCGCCAGCAGCTTGGACCCGGGGGTGGTCAATGAGCAGTTCTTC
>TRBV7-2|TRBJ1-1|NA|NA
CASSKQGGDTEAFF
TGTGCCAGCAGCAAACAAGGGGGAGACACTGAAGCTTTCTTT
>TRBV28|TRBJ2-7|NA|NA
CASSLSGLYPYEQYF
TGTGCCAGCAGTCTCAGCGGGCTGTATCCCTACGAGCAGTACTTC
>TRBV5-4|TRBJ2-5|TRBD1|NA
CAMQRDRPQETQYF
TGTGCCATGCAGAGGGACAGGCCACAAGAGACCCAGTACTTC
>TRBV30|TRBJ2-1|NA|NA
CAWSVRGADNEQFF
TGTGCCTGGAGTGTAAGGGGCGCGGACAATGAGCAGTTCTTC
>TRBV6-5|TRBJ1-5|NA|NA
CASRTGRSNQPQHF
TGTGCCAGCAGGACAGGACGGAGCAATCAGCCCCAGCATTTT
>TRBV18|TRBJ2-7|TRBD2|NA
CASSPGLAGYEQYF
TGTGCCAGCTCACCGGGACTAGCTGGCTACGAGCAGTACTTC
>TRBV6-6|TRBJ2-1|NA|NA
CASSSSGSSSYNEQFF
TGTGCCAGCAGCAGCAGCGGTTCCAGCTCCTACAATGAGCAGTTCTTC
>TRBV7-2|TRBJ1-5|NA|NA
CASSLGQNNQPQHF
TGTGCCAGCAGCTTAGGCCAGAACAATCAGCCCCAGCATTTT
>TRBV30|TRBJ2-7|TRBD1|NA
CAWTPDREINEQYF
TGTGCCTGGACCCCGGACAGGGAAATTAACGAGCAGTACTTC
>TRBV2|TRBJ2-3|TRBD2|NA
CASHLAVFSTDTQYF
TGTGCCAGCCATCTAGCGGTTTTTAGCACAGATACGCAGTATTTT
>TRBV10-3|TRBJ2-7|TRBD2|NA
CAIRPGGSPERDYEQYF
TGTGCCATCAGACCGGGCGGGAGCCCGGAGCGGGACTACGAGCAGTACTTC
>TRBV18|TRBJ1-1|NA|NA
CASSTTANTEAFF
TGTGCCAGCTCAACGACAGCTAACACTGAAGCTTTCTTT
>TRBV7-7|TRBJ1-4|NA|NA
CASSFRVGEKLFF
TGTGCCAGCAGCTTCAGGGTGGGCGAAAAACTGTTTTTT
>TRBV9|TRBJ2-6|TRBD1|once
CASSVGTGGNSGANVLTF
TGTGCCAGCAGCGTAGGGACAGGGGGAAACTCTGGGGCCAACGTCCTGACTTTC
>TRBV13|TRBJ1-1|NA|NA
CASSSHDTGGEAFF
TGTGCCAGCAGCTCCCACGACACAGGTGGTGAAGCTTTCTTT
>TRBV15|TRBJ1-5|NA|few
CATSRVVTVNQPQHF
TGTGCCACCAGCAGAGTTGTCACAGTAAATCAGCCCCAGCATTTT
>TRBV11-2|TRBJ1-2|NA|few
CASSPFRGDNYGYTF
TGTGCCAGCAGCCCATTCAGGGGAGATAACTATGGCTACACCTTC
>TRBV5-1|TRBJ2-1|TRBD1|NA
CASSPTGGPYNEQFF
TGCGCCAGCAGCCCGACAGGGGGCCCCTACAATGAGCAGTTCTTC
>TRBV29-1|TRBJ2-1|NA|NA
CSVESYNEQFF
TGCAGCGTTGAGAGCTACAATGAGCAGTTCTTC
>TRBV5-1|TRBJ2-7|NA|NA
CASRLLLRDRTSTEQYF
TGCGCCAGCAGGCTTCTTCTAAGGGACCGAACTAGCACCGAGCAGTACTTC
>TRBV29-1|TRBJ2-1|TRBD2|NA
CSVAGTSRGNEQFF
TGCAGCGTAGCCGGGACTAGTCGGGGGAACGAGCAGTTCTTC
>TRBV18|TRBJ2-7|TRBD2|NA
CASALTSGTSYEQYF
TGTGCCAGCGCACTGACTAGCGGGACCTCCTACGAGCAGTACTTC
>TRBV11-1|TRBJ2-1|NA|NA
CASSPTGSSYNEQFF
TGTGCCAGCAGTCCGACAGGAAGCTCCTACAATGAGCAGTTCTTC
>TRBV7-3|TRBJ2-1|NA|NA
CASSLGNRGYNEQFF
TGTGCCAGCAGCTTGGGTAACCGGGGCTACAATGAGCAGTTCTTC
>TRBV20-1|TRBJ2-3|NA|NA
CSALPVDTQYF
TGCAGTGCCCTCCCGGTGGATACGCAGTATTTT
>TRBV7-8|TRBJ2-7|NA|NA
CASSRRLFYEQYF
TGTGCCAGCAGCCGCAGGCTCTTCTACGAGCAGTACTTC
>TRBV6-5|TRBJ2-1|NA|NA
CASRLDAYNEQFF
TGTGCCAGCAGGCTAGACGCTTACAATGAGCAGTTCTTC
>TRBV5-1|TRBJ2-7|TRBD2|NA
CASSLTPAGESYEQYF
TGCGCCAGCAGCTTGACTCCAGCGGGAGAATCCTACGAGCAGTACTTC
>TRBV5-4|TRBJ1-2|NA|NA
CASSLTVGYGYTF
TGTGCCAGCAGCTTGACAGTTGGCTATGGCTACACCTTC
>TRBV5-1|TRBJ2-7|TRBD2|NA
CASSLQGGGRANEQYF
TGCGCCAGCAGCCTGCAGGGGGGCGGGAGGGCCAACGAGCAGTACTTC
>TRBV30|TRBJ1-5|TRBD1|NA
CAWSVQGARQPQHF
TGTGCCTGGAGTGTGCAGGGGGCAAGACAGCCCCAGCATTTT
>TRBV5-8|TRBJ2-5|NA|few
CASNHMRLPGETQYF
TGTGCCAGCAATCATATGAGACTCCCGGGGGAGACCCAGTACTTC
>TRBV14|TRBJ1-1|NA|NA
CASGEVNTEAFF
TGTGCCAGCGGAGAGGTGAACACTGAAGCTTTCTTT
>TRBV29-1|TRBJ2-1|TRBD2|once
CSVAKREGSYNEQFF
TGCAGCGTTGCAAAGCGGGAGGGCTCCTACAATGAGCAGTTCTTC
>TRBV11-3|TRBJ2-1|NA|NA
CASSSQTSSLSNEQFF
TGTGCCAGCAGCTCCCAGACTAGTTCCTTATCGAATGAGCAGTTCTTC
>TRBV9|TRBJ2-1|TRBD2|NA
CASSRTSGRSNEQFF
TGTGCCAGCAGCCGTACTAGCGGGAGGTCTAATGAGCAGTTCTTC
>TRBV27|TRBJ1-4|TRBD1|NA
CASSPSRTGEKLFF
TGTGCCAGCAGTCCATCCCGGACAGGGGAAAAACTGTTTTTT
>TRBV4-1|TRBJ2-1|TRBD2|once
CASSQTSGNIDEQFF
TGCGCCAGCAGCCAGACTAGCGGAAACATAGATGAGCAGTTCTTC
>TRBV28|TRBJ2-2|TRBD2|NA
CASWGGSNTGELFF
TGTGCCAGCTGGGGGGGTTCTAACACCGGGGAGCTGTTTTTT
>TRBV4-1|TRBJ2-1|TRBD2|few
CASSQATSVTYNEQFF
TGCGCCAGCAGCCAAGCGACTAGCGTTACGTACAATGAGCAGTTCTTC
>TRBV7-8|TRBJ2-7|TRBD2|NA
CASSLLGLAQNHEQYF
TGTGCCAGCAGCCTGTTGGGACTAGCCCAGAACCACGAGCAGTACTTC
>TRBV10-2|TRBJ1-2|TRBD1|NA
CASSPRRGLGYTF
TGCGCCAGCAGTCCCCGGAGGGGGCTTGGCTACACCTTC
>TRBV16|TRBJ2-5|NA|NA
CASSQSRQGRGETQYF
TGTGCCAGCAGCCAATCGCGACAGGGGAGGGGAGAGACCCAGTACTTC
>TRBV27|TRBJ1-6|TRBD1|NA
CASSLYRGPGSPLHF
TGTGCCAGCAGTCTATACAGGGGGCCCGGATCACCCCTCCACTTT
>TRBV7-2|TRBJ2-2|NA|NA
CASSLDRPNTGELFF
TGTGCCAGCAGCTTGGACAGACCGAACACCGGGGAGCTGTTTTTT
>TRBV7-2|TRBJ2-5|TRBD1|NA
CASSLDRGLETQYF
TGTGCCAGCAGCTTAGACAGGGGTTTGGAGACCCAGTACTTC
>TRBV29-1|TRBJ1-1|NA|NA
CSVDEGAEAFF
TGCAGCGTTGACGAGGGGGCTGAAGCTTTCTTT
>TRBV7-3|TRBJ2-2|NA|NA
CASRPGVGTGELFF
TGTGCCAGCAGACCGGGAGTAGGAACCGGGGAGCTGTTTTTT
>TRBV5-4|TRBJ2-1|TRBD2|NA
CASSNQLAGGNEQFF
TGTGCCAGCAGCAACCAACTAGCGGGAGGGAATGAGCAGTTCTTC
>TRBV9|TRBJ2-7|TRBD1|few
CASSRDRGHYEQYF
TGTGCCAGCAGCCGTGACAGGGGGCACTACGAGCAGTACTTC
>TRBV2|TRBJ1-5|NA|NA
CASSRTDNQPQHF
TGTGCCAGCAGCCGGACAGACAATCAGCCCCAGCATTTT
>TRBV2|TRBJ2-7|TRBD1|few
CASRDRPLSSYEQYF
TGTGCCAGTCGGGACAGACCCCTCAGCTCCTACGAGCAGTACTTC
>TRBV27|TRBJ2-7|NA|many
CASSLSLASTYEQYF
TGTGCCAGCAGTTTATCGCTAGCTTCGACCTACGAGCAGTACTTC
>TRBV5-1|TRBJ2-6|NA|NA
CASSLQDSGANVLTF
TGCGCCAGCAGCCTGCAGGACTCTGGGGCCAACGTCCTGACTTTC
>TRBV18|TRBJ2-7|NA|NA
CASSLPTGTYEQYF
TGTGCCAGCTCACTTCCTACAGGGACCTACGAGCAGTACTTC
>TRBV4-1|TRBJ2-2|TRBD1|NA
CASSQMPGQGIGELFF
TGCGCCAGCAGCCAAATGCCGGGACAGGGGATCGGGGAGCTGTTTTTT
>TRBV15|TRBJ2-2|TRBD2|few
CATSAQSGTSGRPITGELFF
TGTGCCACCAGCGCGCAATCCGGGACTAGCGGGAGGCCTATCACCGGGGAGCTGTTTTTT
>TRBV7-2|TRBJ1-6|NA|NA
CASSTRSGYNSPLHF
TGTGCCAGCAGCACCCGTTCAGGGTATAATTCACCCCTCCACTTT